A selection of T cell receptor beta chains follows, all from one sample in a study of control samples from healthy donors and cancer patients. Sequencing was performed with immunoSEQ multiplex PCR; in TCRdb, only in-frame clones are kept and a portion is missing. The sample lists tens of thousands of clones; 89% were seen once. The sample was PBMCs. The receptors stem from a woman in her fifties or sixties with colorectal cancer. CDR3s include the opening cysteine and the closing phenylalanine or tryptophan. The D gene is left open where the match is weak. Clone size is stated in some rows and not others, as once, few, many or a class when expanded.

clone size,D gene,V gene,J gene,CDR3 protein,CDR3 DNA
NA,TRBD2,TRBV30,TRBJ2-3,CAWSRSGGYTDTQYF,TGTGCCTGGAGTAGGAGCGGGGGGTACACAGATACGCAGTATTTT
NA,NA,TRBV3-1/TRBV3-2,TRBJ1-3,CASSPKSSGNTIYF,TGTGCCAGCAGTCCTAAGAGCTCTGGAAACACCATATATTTT
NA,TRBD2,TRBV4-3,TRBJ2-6,CASSQRTSGLRSGANVLTF,TGCGCCAGCAGCCAACGGACTAGCGGGCTTCGCTCTGGGGCCAACGTCCTGACTTTC
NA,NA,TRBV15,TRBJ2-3,CATTLYRARDTQYF,TGTGCCACCACATTATACAGGGCGCGGGATACGCAGTATTTT
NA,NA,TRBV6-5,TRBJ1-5,CASSLYVDQPQHF,TGTGCCAGCAGTTTATACGTTGATCAGCCCCAGCATTTT
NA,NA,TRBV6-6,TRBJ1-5,CATSTGGPQHF,TGTGCCACCTCAACCGGGGGTCCCCAGCATTTT
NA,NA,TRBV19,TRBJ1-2,CAVGERANYGYTF,TGTGCCGTAGGGGAAAGGGCCAACTATGGCTACACCTTC
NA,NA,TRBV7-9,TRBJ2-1,CASSALVEQFF,TGTGCCAGCAGCGCCTTAGTTGAGCAGTTCTTC
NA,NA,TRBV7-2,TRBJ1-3,CASSLEVGRSSGNTIYF,TGTGCCAGCAGCTTAGAGGTGGGCAGGAGCTCTGGAAACACCATATATTTT
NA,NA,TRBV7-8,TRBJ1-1,CASSLALEAFF,TGTGCCAGCAGCTTAGCTCTTGAAGCTTTCTTT
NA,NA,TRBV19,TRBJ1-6,CASTRSDDPGLLQGYNSPLHF,TGTGCCAGTACCCGGAGCGATGATCCGGGACTCCTCCAGGGCTATAATTCACCCCTCCACTTT
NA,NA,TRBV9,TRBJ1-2,CASSVGGGPSLNYGYTF,TGTGCCAGCAGCGTAGGCGGGGGGCCCTCCCTTAACTATGGCTACACCTTC
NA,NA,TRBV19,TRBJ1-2,CASSSMTTNFDGYTF,TGTGCCAGTAGTTCAATGACTACAAATTTCGATGGCTACACCTTC
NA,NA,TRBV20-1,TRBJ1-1,CSASSRGSGTEAFF,TGCAGTGCTAGTAGTCGGGGATCCGGCACTGAAGCTTTCTTT
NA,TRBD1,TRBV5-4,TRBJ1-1,CASSFGTGTEAFF,TGTGCCAGCAGCTTCGGGACAGGGACTGAAGCTTTCTTT
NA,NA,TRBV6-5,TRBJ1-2,CASSYLQGYGYTF,TGTGCCAGCAGTTACCTCCAGGGTTATGGCTACACCTTC
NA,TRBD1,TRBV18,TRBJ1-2,CASSMDRGDYGYTF,TGTGCCAGCTCAATGGACAGGGGAGATTATGGCTACACCTTC
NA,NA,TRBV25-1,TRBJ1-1,CASSEAAMNTEAFF,TGTGCCAGCAGTGAGGCAGCCATGAACACTGAAGCTTTCTTT
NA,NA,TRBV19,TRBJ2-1,CASSIVLYNEQFF,TGTGCCAGTAGTATAGTCTTGTACAATGAGCAGTTCTTC
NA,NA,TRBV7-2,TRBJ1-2,CASSRGTAWGYTF,TGTGCCAGCAGTCGGGGGACGGCTTGGGGCTACACCTTC
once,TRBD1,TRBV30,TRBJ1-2,CAWSTTGHGYTF,TGTGCCTGGAGTACGACAGGGCATGGCTACACCTTC
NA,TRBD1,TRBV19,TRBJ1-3,CASSPTGESGNTIYF,TGTGCCAGTAGTCCAACAGGGGAGTCTGGAAACACCATATATTTT
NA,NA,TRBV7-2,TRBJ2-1,CASSLDSGTGNEQFF,TGTGCCAGCAGTTTAGATTCCGGGACGGGAAATGAGCAGTTCTTC
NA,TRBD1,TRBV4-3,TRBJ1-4,CASSPGQGAEKLFF,TGCGCCAGCAGCCCCGGACAGGGTGCGGAAAAACTGTTTTTT
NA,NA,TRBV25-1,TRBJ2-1,CASSESRVSYNEQFF,TGTGCCAGCAGTGAATCAAGGGTCTCCTACAATGAGCAGTTCTTC
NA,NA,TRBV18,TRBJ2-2,CASSPPTGTVNTGELFF,TGTGCCAGCTCACCACCCACCGGGACGGTGAACACCGGGGAGCTGTTTTTT
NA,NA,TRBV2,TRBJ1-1,CASRIMAVEAFF,TGTGCCAGCAGAATAATGGCCGTTGAAGCTTTCTTT
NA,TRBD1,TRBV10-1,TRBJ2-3,CASSRDRSKTQYF,TGCGCCAGCAGTCGGGACAGATCGAAGACGCAGTATTTT
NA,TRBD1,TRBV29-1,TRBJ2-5,CSVTGTAQETQYF,TGCAGCGTTACCGGGACAGCCCAAGAGACCCAGTACTTC
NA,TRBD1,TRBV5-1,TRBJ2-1,CASSLTGETYNEQFF,TGCGCCAGCAGCTTGACAGGGGAAACCTACAATGAGCAGTTCTTC